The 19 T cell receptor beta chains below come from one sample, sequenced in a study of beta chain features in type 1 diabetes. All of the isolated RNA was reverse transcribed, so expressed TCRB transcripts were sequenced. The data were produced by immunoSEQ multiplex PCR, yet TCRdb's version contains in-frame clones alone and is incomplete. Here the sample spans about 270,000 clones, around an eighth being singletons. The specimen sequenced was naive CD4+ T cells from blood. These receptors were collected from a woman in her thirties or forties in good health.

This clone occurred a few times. Here the CDR3 reads CASSLETGSDTQYF. CDR3 in DNA: TGCGCCAGCAGCTTAGAGACAGGGTCAGATACGCAGTATTTT. V is TRBV5-1 and J is TRBJ2-3; 7 bases map to TRBD1. V trimming: 2 bases; J trimming: 4 bases; junction bases outside the gene matches: 4. CDR1 is SGHRS, CDR2 YFSETQ, per germline. The CDR3 loop spans 14 amino acids. The variable domain in full, with the rest retrieved from reference TRBV5-1 and TRBJ2-3, is KAGVTQTPRYLIKTRGQQVTLSCSPISGHRSVSWYQQTPGQGLQFLFEYFSETQRNKGNFPGRFSGRQFSNSRSEMNVSTLELGDSALYLCASSLETGSDTQYFGPGTRLTVL.

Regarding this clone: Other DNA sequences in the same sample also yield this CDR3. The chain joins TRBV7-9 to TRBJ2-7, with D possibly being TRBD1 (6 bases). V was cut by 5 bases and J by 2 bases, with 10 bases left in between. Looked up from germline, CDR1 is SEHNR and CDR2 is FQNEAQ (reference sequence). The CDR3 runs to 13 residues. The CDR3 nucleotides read TGTGCCAGCAGCCGCGGACAGCCCTACGAGCAGTACTTC. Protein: CASSRGQPYEQYF.

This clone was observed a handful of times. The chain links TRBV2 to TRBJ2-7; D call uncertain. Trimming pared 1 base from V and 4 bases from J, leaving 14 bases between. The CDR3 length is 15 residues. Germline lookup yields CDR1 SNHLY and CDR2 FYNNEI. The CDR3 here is CASSEDEDRVYEQYF. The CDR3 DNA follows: TGTGCCAGCAGTGAAGACGAAGATCGGGTTTACGAGCAGTACTTC.

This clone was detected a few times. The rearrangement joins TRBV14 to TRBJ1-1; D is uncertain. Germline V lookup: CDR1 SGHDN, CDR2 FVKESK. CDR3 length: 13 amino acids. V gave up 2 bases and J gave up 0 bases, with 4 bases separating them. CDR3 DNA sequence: TGTGCCAGCAGCCAACACTTGAACACTGAAGCTTTCTTT. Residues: CASSQHLNTEAFF.

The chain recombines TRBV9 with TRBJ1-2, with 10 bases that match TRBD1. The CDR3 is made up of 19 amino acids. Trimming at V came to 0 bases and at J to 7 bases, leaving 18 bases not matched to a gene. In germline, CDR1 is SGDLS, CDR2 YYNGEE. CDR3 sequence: CASSVDPMFWRQGAPGYTF. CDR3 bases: TGTGCCAGCAGCGTAGACCCCATGTTTTGGAGACAGGGGGCGCCTGGCTACACCTTC.

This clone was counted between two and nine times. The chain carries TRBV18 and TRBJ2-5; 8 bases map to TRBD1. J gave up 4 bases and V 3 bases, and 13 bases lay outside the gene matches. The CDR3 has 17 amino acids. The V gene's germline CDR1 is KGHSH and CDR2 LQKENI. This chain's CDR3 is CASSPPAGGPRGETQYF. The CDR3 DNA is TGTGCCAGCTCACCCCCCGCAGGGGGCCCGAGAGGAGAGACCCAGTACTTC.

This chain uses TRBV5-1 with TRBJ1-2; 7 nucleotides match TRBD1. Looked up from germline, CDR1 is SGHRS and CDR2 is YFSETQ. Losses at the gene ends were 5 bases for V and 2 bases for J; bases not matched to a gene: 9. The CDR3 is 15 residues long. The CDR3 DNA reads TGCGCCAGCAGTTGGGACAGCTCTGTGAACTATGGCTACACCTTC. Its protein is CASSWDSSVNYGYTF.

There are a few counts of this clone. In nucleotides, the CDR3 is TGCGCCAGCAGCCAAGAACCCGGGACGAGGGGAGGAATTCAGTACTTC. It encodes CASSQEPGTRGGIQYF. The chain is built from TRBV4-1 and TRBJ2-4; possible D gene TRBD2, 6 bases. The CDR3 totals 16 residues. V gave up 0 bases and J gave up 10 bases, with 19 bases separating them. The germline V gene has CDR1 MGHRA and CDR2 YSYEKL.

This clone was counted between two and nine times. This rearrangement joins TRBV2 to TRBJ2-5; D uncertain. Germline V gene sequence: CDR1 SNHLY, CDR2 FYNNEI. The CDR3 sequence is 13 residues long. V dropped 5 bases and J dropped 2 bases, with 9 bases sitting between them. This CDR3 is CASSPQTQETQYF. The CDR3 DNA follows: TGTGCCAGCAGTCCCCAGACACAAGAGACCCAGTACTTC. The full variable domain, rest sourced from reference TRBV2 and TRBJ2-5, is EPEVTQTPSHQVTQMGQEVILRCVPISNHLYFYWYRQILGQKVEFLVSFYNNEISEKSEIFDDQFSVERPDGSNFTLKIRSTKLEDSAMYFCASSPQTQETQYFGPGTRLLVL.

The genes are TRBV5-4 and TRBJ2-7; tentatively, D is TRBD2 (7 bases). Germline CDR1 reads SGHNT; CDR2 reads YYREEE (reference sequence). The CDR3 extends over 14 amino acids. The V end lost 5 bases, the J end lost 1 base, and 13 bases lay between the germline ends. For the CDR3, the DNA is TGTGCCAGCAGTACGGGGGGCGTATCCTACGAGCAGTACTTC. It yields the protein CASSTGGVSYEQYF.

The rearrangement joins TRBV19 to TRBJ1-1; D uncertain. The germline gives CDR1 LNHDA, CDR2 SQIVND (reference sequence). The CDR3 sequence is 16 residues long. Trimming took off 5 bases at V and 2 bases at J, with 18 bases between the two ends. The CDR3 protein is CASSPRYGRENTEAFF. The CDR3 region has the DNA TGTGCCAGTAGTCCCAGATACGGACGGGAAAACACTGAAGCTTTCTTT.

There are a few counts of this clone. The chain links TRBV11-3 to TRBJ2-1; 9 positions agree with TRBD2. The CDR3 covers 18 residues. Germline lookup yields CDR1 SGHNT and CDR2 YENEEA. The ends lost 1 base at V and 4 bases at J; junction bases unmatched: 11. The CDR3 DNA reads TGTGCCAGCAGCTTAGGAGGGACGACTAGCGGCGATTACAATGAGCAGTTCTTC. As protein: CASSLGGTTSGDYNEQFF.

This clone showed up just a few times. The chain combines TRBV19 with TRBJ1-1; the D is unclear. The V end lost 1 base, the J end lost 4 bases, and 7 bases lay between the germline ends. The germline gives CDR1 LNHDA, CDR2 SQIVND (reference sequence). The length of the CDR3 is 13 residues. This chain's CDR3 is CASSIGSGTEAFF. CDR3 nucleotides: TGTGCCAGTAGTATAGGCAGCGGCACTGAAGCTTTCTTT. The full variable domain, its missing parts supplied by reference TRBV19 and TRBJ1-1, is DGGITQSPKYLFRKEGQNVTLSCEQNLNHDAMYWYRQDPGQGLRLIYYSQIVNDFQKGDIAEGYSVSREKKESFPLTVTSAQKNPTAFYLCASSIGSGTEAFFGQGTRLTVV.

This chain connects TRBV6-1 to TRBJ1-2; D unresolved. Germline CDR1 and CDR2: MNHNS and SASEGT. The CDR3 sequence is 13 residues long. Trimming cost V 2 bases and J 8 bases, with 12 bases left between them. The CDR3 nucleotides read TGTGCCAGCAGTGAAACTTGGGCAAGCGGCTACACCTTC. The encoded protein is CASSETWASGYTF.

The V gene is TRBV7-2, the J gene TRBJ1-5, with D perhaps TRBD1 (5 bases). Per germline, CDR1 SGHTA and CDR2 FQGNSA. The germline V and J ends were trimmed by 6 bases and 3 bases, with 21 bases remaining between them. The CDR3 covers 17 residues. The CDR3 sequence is CASRRSGGPGNNQPQHF. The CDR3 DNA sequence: TGTGCCAGCAGAAGGTCAGGTGGACCAGGGAACAATCAGCCCCAGCATTTT.

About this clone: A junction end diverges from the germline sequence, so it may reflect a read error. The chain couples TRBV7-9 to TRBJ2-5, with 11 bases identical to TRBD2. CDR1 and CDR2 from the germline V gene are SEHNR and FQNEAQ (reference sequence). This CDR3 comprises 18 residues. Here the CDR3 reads CASSAPRASGGSQGTQYF. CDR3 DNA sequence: TGTGCCAGCAGCGCCCCCCGGGCTAGCGGGGGGTCGCAAGGGACCCAGTACTTC.

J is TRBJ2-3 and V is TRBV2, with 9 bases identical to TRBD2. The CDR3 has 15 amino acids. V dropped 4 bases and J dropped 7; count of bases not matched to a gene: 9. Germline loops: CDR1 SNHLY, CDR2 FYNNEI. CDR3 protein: CASSGLAAPGHTQYF. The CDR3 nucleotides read TGTGCCAGCAGTGGACTAGCGGCCCCGGGGCATACGCAGTATTTT.

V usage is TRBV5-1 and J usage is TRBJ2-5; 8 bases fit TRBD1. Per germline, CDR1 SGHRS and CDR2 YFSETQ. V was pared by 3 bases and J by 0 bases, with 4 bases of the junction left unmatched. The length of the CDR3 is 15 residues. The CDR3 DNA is TGCGCCAGCAGCTACCAGGACAGGGACCAAGAGACCCAGTACTTC. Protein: CASSYQDRDQETQYF.

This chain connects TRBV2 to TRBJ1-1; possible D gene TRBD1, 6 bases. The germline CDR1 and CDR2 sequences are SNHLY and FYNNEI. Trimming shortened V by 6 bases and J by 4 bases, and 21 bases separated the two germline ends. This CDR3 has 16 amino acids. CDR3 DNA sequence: TGTGCCAGCAGGGCGACCACAGGGCCGTTGGGCACTGAAGCTTTCTTT. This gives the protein CASRATTGPLGTEAFF.